This T cell receptor beta chain was documented in a study of spatial heterogeneity in lung cancer. TCR cDNA molecules each had a unique molecular identifier. TCRdb ran MiXCR on the 5' RACE reads and lists one entry per CDR3 protein. The sample holds some 120,000 distinct CDR3 sequences, approximately 12% seen once. The time point is: blood at routine non-recurrence follow-up after resection. Unsorted tumor, nontumor lung tissue or cryopreserved PBMC supplied the whole RNA. The receptor's source is a male donor with early-stage non-small cell lung cancer. This material consisted of PBMCs, taken at follow-up.

CDR3 loop: CASSFSPQGARLRNTEAFF. CDR3 sequence (DNA): TGTGCCAGCAGTTTTTCCCCACAGGGGGCACGGCTTAGGAACACTGAAGCTTTCTTT. The chain combines TRBV6-5 with TRBJ1-1; 9 nucleotides align to TRBD1. Germline V CDR1 and CDR2: MNHEY, SVGAGI. The CDR3 is 19 amino acids. The V and J ends lost 4 bases and 1 base, in that order; junction bases with no gene match: 16.